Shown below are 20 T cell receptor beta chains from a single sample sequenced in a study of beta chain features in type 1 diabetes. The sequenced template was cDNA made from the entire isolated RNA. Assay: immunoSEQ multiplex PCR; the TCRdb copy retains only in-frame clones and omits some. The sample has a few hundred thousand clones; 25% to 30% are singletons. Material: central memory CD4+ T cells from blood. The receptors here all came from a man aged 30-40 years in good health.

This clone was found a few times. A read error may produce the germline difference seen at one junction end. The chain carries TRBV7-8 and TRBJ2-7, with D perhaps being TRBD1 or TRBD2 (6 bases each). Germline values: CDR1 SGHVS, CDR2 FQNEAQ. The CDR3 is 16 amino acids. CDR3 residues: CASSPRGGGLSSEQYF. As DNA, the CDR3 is TGTGCCAGCAGCCCCCGAGGAGGGGGTTTATCCTCCGAGCAGTACTTC.

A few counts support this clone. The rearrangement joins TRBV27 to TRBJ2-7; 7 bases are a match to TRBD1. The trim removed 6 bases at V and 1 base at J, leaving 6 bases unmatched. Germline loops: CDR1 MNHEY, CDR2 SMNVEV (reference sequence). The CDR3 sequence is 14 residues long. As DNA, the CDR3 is TGTGCCAGCAGGAAACTGACAGGGTCCTACGAGCAGTACTTC. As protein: CASRKLTGSYEQYF.

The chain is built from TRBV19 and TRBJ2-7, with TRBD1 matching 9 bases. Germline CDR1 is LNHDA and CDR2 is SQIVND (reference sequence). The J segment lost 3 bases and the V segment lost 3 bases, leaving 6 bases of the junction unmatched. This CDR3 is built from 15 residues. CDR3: CASSIVGQGDYEQYF. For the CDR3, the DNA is TGTGCCAGTAGTATTGTGGGACAGGGAGACTACGAGCAGTACTTC.

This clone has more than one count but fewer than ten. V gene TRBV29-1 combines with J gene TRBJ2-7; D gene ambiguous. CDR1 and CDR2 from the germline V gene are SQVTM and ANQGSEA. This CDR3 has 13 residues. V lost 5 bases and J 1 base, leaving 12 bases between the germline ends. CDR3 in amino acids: CSVIRPDSYEQYF. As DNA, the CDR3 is TGCAGCGTTATTCGACCAGATTCCTACGAGCAGTACTTC.

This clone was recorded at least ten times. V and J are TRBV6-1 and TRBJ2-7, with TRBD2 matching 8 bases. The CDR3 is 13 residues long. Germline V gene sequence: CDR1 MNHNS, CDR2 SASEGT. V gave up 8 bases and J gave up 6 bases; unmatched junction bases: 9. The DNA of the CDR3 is TGTGCCAGCGGCCTCACGGGAGGGGTCGAGCAGTACTTC. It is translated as CASGLTGGVEQYF.

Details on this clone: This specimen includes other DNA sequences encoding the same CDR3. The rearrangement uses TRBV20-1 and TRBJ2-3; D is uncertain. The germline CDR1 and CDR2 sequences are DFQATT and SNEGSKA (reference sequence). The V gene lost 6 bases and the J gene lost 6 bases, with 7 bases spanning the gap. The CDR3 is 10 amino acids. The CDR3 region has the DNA TGCAGTGCAAGTGTGGATACGCAGTATTTT. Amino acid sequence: CSASVDTQYF.

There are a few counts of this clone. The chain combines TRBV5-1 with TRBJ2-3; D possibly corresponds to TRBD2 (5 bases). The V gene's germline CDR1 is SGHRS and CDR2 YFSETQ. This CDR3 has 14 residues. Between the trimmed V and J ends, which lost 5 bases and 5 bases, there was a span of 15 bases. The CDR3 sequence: CASRGGLAGDTQYF. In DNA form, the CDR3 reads TGCGCCAGCAGAGGAGGACTCGCCGGAGATACGCAGTATTTT.

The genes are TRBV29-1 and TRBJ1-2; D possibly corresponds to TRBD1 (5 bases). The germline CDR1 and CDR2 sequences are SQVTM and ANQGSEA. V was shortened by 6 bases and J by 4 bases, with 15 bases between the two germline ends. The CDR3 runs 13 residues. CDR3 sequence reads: CSVGRGEGYGYTF. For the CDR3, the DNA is TGCAGCGTGGGGAGGGGAGAAGGCTATGGCTACACCTTC.

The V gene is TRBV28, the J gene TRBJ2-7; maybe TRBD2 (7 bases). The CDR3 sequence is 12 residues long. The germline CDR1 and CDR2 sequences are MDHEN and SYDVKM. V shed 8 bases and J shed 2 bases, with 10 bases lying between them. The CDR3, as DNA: TGTGCCAGCGGGGGGGGCACCTACGAGCAGTACTTC. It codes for CASGGGTYEQYF.

The CDR3 spells CSGSGGTDTEAFF. The DNA of the CDR3 is TGCAGCGGTTCGGGGGGAACGGACACTGAAGCTTTCTTT. V gene TRBV29-1 combines with J gene TRBJ1-1, with D perhaps TRBD1 (5 bases). CDR1 SQVTM and CDR2 ANQGSEA come from the germline V gene. The V gene lost 7 bases and the J gene lost 3 bases, with 15 bases spanning the gap. This CDR3 comprises 13 residues.

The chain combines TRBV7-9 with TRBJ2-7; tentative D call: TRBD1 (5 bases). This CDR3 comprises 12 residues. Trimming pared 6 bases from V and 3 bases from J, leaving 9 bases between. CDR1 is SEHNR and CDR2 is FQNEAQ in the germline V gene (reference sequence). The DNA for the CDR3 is TGTGCCAGCAGTCAAACAGGCTACGAGCAGTACTTC. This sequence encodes CASSQTGYEQYF.

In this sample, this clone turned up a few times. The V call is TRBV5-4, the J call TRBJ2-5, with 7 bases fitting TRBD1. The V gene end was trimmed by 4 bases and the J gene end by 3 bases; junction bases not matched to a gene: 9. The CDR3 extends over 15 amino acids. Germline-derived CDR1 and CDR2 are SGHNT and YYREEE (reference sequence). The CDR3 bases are TGTGCCAGCAGCCGCCGGGCCGGGACAGAAGAGACCCAGTACTTC. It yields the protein CASSRRAGTEETQYF. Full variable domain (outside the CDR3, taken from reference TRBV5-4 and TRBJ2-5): ETGVTQSPTHLIKTRGQQVTLRCSSQSGHNTVSWYQQALGQGPQFIFQYYREEENGRGNFPPRFSGLQFPNYSSELNVNALELDDSALYLCASSRRAGTEETQYFGPGTRLLVL.

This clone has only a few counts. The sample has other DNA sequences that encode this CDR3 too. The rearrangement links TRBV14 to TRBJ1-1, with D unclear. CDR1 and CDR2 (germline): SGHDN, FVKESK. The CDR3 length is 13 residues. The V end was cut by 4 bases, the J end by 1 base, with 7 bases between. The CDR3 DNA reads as TGTGCCAGCAGCCGAGACGGGAACACTGAAGCTTTCTTT. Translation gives CASSRDGNTEAFF.

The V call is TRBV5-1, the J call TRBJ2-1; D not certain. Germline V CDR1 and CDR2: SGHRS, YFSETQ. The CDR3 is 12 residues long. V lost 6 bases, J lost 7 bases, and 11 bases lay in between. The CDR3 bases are TGCGCCAGCACCAGAGATGCTAATGAGCAGTTCTTC. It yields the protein CASTRDANEQFF. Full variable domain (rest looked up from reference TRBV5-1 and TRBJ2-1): KAGVTQTPRYLIKTRGQQVTLSCSPISGHRSVSWYQQTPGQGLQFLFEYFSETQRNKGNFPGRFSGRQFSNSRSEMNVSTLELGDSALYLCASTRDANEQFFGPGTRLTVL.

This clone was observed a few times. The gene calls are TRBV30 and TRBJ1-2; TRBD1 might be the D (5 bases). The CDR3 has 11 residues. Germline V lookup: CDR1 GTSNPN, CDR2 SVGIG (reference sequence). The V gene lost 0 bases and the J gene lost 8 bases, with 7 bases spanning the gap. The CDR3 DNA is TGTGCCTGGAGTGTAGGGGTCGGCTACACCTTC. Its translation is CAWSVGVGYTF.

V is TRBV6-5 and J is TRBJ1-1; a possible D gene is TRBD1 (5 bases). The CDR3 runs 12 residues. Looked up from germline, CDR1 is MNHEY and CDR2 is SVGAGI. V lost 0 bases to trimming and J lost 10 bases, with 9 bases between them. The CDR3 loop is CASSYSWGGAFF. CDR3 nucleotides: TGTGCCAGCAGTTACTCATGGGGGGGAGCTTTCTTT.

The CDR3: CASSSGLAGGRYEQYF. As DNA, the CDR3 is TGTGCCAGCAGCTCCGGACTAGCGGGAGGACGGTACGAGCAGTACTTC. This sequence joins TRBV7-6 and TRBJ2-7; 14 bases line up with TRBD2. After removal of 4 bases from V and 4 bases from J, the junction contained 6 bases not matched to a gene. The CDR3 totals 16 residues. The germline gives CDR1 SGHVS, CDR2 FNYEAQ.

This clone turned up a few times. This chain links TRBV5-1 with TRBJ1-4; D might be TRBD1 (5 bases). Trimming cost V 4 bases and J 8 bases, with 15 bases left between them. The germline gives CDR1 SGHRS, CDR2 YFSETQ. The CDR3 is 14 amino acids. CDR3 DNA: TGCGCCAGCAGCCGGGACGGAGACGAGGAAAAACTGTTTTTT. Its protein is CASSRDGDEEKLFF.

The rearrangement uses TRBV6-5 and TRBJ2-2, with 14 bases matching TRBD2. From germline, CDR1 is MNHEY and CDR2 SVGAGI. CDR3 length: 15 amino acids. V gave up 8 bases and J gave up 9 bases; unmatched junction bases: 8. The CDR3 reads CASCRTSGRTWELFF. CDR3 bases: TGTGCCAGCTGTCGGACTAGCGGGAGGACGTGGGAGCTGTTTTTT.

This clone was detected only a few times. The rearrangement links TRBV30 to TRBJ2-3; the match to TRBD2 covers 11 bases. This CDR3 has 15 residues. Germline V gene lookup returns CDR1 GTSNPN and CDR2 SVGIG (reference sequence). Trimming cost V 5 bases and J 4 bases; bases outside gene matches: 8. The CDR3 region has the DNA TGTGCCTGGTCTCCTACTAGCGGGAGCCCAGATACGCAGTATTTT. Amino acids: CAWSPTSGSPDTQYF.